This T cell receptor beta chain was found in a study of blood T cells in healthy people across ages. Remarks on this clonotype: Its antigen is not known.

Sample-barcoded 5' priming and a J-beta primer mix drove a second PCR of roughly 7 to 11 cycles. One entry per CDR3 protein, called by TCRdb with MiXCR from the 5' RACE reads. Counted here are 630,000 or so distinct CDR3 sequences, about 28% occurring once; the ten biggest clones make up approximately 14%. Study results and limitations: TCR beta diversity correlated strongly with naive T cell percentage. In older individuals, TCR beta diversity per million T cells was lower, falling roughly linearly with age.

The study recruited healthy Caucasian donors from Russia who were aged about 6 to 100. Isolated per sample were at least 7 million PBMCs. The material sequenced was blood. The TCR was taken from a woman aged 80 or over in good health.

The CDR3 spells CASSQGLAGKQFF. The CDR3 DNA sequence: TGTGCCAGCAGCCAGGGACTAGCGGGGAAGCAGTTCTTC. The V and J genes are TRBV7-2 and TRBJ2-1; 13 bases match TRBD2. The CDR3 covers 13 residues. CDR1 and CDR2 (germline): SGHTA, FQGNSA. With 5 bases clipped from V and 11 bases from J, the junction kept 3 bases outside the gene matches. The whole variable domain, filled in from reference TRBV7-2 and TRBJ2-1, reads GAGVSQSPSNKVTEKGKDVELRCDPISGHTALYWYRQSLGQGLEFLIYFQGNSAPDKSGLPSDRFSAERTGGSVSTLTIQRTQQEDSAVYLCASSQGLAGKQFFGPGTRLTVL.